The 4 T cell receptor beta chains below come from one sample, sequenced in a study of multiple sclerosis patients with progressive multifocal leukoencephalopathy. The sample's time point: time of PML onset. Sequencing was performed with immunoSEQ multiplex PCR; in TCRdb, only in-frame clones are kept and a portion is missing. This repertoire shows more than 30,000 clones, about 87% found once; its top ten account for less than 7.5%. Sequenced here: PBMCs, sampled from a patient treated with natalizumab. The receptors here all came from a woman aged 40 to 50 with progressive multifocal leukoencephalopathy.

The rearrangement joins TRBV5-1 to TRBJ2-7, with D tentatively TRBD2 (5 bases). Trimming pared 0 bases from V and 3 bases from J, leaving 13 bases between. Per germline, CDR1 SGHRS and CDR2 YFSETQ. The CDR3 covers 15 residues. CDR3 sequence reads: CASSLVPSSSYEQYF. The CDR3 DNA reads TGCGCCAGCAGCTTGGTCCCTAGCTCGAGCTACGAGCAGTACTTC.

The CDR3: CASSPKQGPNEKLFF. The CDR3 coding sequence is TGTGCCAGCTCACCAAAACAGGGTCCTAATGAAAAACTGTTTTTT. The rearrangement links TRBV18 to TRBJ1-4; D possibly corresponds to TRBD1 (6 bases). Germline assignment: CDR1 KGHSH and CDR2 LQKENI. The CDR3 totals 15 residues. V lost 2 bases and J lost 3, with 10 bases in between.

The V and J genes are TRBV6-1 and TRBJ2-1; possibly TRBD1 or TRBD2 for D (5 bases each). Germline V gene data show CDR1 as MNHNS and CDR2 as SASEGT. The CDR3 length is 14 residues. V lost 4 bases to trimming and J lost 4 bases, with 11 bases between them. The CDR3 loop reads CASSVGERYNEQFF. The CDR3 DNA reads TGTGCCAGCAGTGTAGGGGAGCGGTACAATGAGCAGTTCTTC.

The table lists this clone with a few counts. The rearrangement links TRBV5-6 to TRBJ1-1; possibly TRBD1 for D (5 bases). This CDR3 comprises 16 residues. Germline-derived CDR1 and CDR2 are SGHDT and YYEEEE. Trimming cost V 3 bases and J 1 base, with 16 bases left between them. The CDR3 spells CASSWGGSGPNTEAFF. CDR3 sequence (DNA): TGTGCCAGCAGCTGGGGGGGATCAGGACCGAACACTGAAGCTTTCTTT. The full variable domain, its missing parts supplied by reference TRBV5-6 and TRBJ1-1, is DAGVTQSPTHLIKTRGQQVTLRCSPKSGHDTVSWYQQALGQGPQFIFQYYEEEERQRGNFPDRFSGHQFPNYSSELNVNALLLGDSALYLCASSWGGSGPNTEAFFGQGTRLTVV.